This T cell receptor (beta chain) was found in a study of blood T cell repertoires in COVID-19. Study-wide background: Acute and convalescent COVID-19 specimens originated in the United States, Italy and Spain. PBMCs, B-cell-depleted T cells, or T cells provided the cDNA or gDNA that made up the material.

Per the study methods: Estimation of nucleated cell counts relied on the amplification of reference gene primers. Data came from immunoSEQ multiplex PCR; TCRdb stores just in-frame clones and leaves some out. The DNA was the basis for D and trimming; V, J and clone size are from that table. Altogether 200,000 or so clones are present, around 85% being singletons, with the ten largest covering 3.5% to 4%. V was pared by 0 bases and J by 8 bases, with 12 bases of the junction left unmatched. This CDR3 is 17 amino acids long. Germline lookup yields CDR1 SGHNT and CDR2 YENEEA. Participant age was roughly 18 to 89 years, and participants resided in fewer than 25 US areas.

V gene TRBV11-3 combines with J gene TRBJ2-1; 8 positions match TRBD1. Sequencing was performed on PBMCs or T cells enriched from blood (not recorded which). This sequence originates from a woman in her thirties or forties with acute COVID-19. The CDR3 DNA reads TGTGCCAGCAGCTTAGAGGACAGGGTCCTGCCGGGCTATGAGCAGTTCTTC. This encodes CASSLEDRVLPGYEQFF.